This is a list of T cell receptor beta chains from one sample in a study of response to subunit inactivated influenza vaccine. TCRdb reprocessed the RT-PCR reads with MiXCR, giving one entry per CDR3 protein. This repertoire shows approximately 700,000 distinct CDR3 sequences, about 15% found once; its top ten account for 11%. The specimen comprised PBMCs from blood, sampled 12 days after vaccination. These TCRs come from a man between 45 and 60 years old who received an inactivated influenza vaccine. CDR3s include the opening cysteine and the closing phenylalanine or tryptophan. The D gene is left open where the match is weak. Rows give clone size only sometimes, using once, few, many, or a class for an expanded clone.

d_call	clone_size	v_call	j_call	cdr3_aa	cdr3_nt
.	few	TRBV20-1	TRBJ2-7	CSAREASDYEQYF	TGCAGTGCTAGAGAGGCTAGCGACTACGAGCAGTACTTC
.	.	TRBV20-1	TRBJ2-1	CSARDGGGGNEQFF	TGCAGTGCTAGAGACGGGGGTGGCGGCAATGAGCAGTTCTTC
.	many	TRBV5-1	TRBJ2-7	CASSLVSGESPYEQYF	TGCGCCAGCAGCTTGGTATCCGGGGAGAGTCCCTACGAGCAGTACTTC
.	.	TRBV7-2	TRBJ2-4	CASSSVRGQNIQYF	TGTGCCAGCAGCTCAGTCCGGGGCCAAAACATTCAGTACTTC
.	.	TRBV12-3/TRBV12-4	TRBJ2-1	CASSFTTNEQFF	TGTGCCAGCAGTTTTACGACAAATGAGCAGTTCTTC
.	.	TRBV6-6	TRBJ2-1	CASSYASFNEQFF	TGTGCCAGCAGTTATGCTAGTTTCAATGAGCAGTTCTTC
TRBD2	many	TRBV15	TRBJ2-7	CATSKGTSGRFYEQYF	TGTGCCACCAGCAAAGGGACTAGCGGGAGATTCTACGAGCAGTACTTC
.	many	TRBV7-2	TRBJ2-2	CASRPTGSGDTGELFF	TGTGCCAGCAGACCTACAGGGTCAGGGGACACCGGGGAGCTGTTTTTT
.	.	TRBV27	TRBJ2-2	CASSLLTGNTGELFF	TGTGCCAGCAGTTTATTGACAGGGAACACCGGGGAGCTGTTTTTT
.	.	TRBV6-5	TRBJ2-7	CASSYSVWGSSYEQYF	TGTGCCAGCAGTTACTCTGTTTGGGGAAGCTCCTACGAGCAGTACTTC
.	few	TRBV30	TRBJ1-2	CAWSVDGSYGYTF	TGTGCCTGGAGTGTTGACGGGAGCTATGGCTACACCTTC
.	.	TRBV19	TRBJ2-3	CASSIDFGTDTQYF	TGTGCCAGTAGTATCGATTTCGGCACAGATACGCAGTATTTT
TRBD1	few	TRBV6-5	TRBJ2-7	CASSQDRDHYEQYF	TGTGCCAGCTCCCAGGACAGGGACCACTACGAGCAGTACTTC
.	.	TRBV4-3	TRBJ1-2	CASSQGSATYGYTF	TGCGCCAGCAGCCAAGGGTCTGCCACTTATGGCTACACCTTC
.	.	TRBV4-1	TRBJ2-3	CASSHSGYSTDTQYF	TGCGCCAGCAGCCACTCCGGGTATAGCACAGATACGCAGTATTTT
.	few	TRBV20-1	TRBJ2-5	CSATKTGIQETQYF	TGCAGTGCTACAAAGACGGGAATCCAAGAGACCCAGTACTTC
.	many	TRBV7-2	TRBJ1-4	CASSTGTGNEKLFF	TGTGCCAGCAGCACCGGGACGGGTAATGAAAAACTGTTTTTT
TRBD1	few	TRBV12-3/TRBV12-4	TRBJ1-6	CASQTGVGSPLHF	TGTGCCAGCCAGACAGGGGTTGGTTCACCCCTCCACTTT
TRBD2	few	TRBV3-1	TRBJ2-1	CASRPPGLAGYNEQFF	TGTGCCAGCAGACCTCCGGGACTAGCGGGGTACAATGAGCAGTTCTTC
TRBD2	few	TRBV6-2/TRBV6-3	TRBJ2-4	CASSSITSGDDWAKNIQYF	TGTGCCAGCAGCAGCATCACAAGCGGGGACGATTGGGCCAAAAACATTCAGTACTTC
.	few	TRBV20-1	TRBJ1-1	CSARDSGRRNTEAFF	TGCAGTGCTAGAGACTCGGGACGGAGGAACACTGAAGCTTTCTTT
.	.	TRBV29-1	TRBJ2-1	CSVGFRAQRRDNEQFF	TGCAGCGTTGGATTCCGTGCGCAGAGAAGGGACAATGAGCAGTTCTTC
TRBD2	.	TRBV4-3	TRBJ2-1	CASSAKWRGALDEQFF	TGCGCCAGCAGCGCAAAGTGGCGGGGGGCCTTGGATGAGCAGTTCTTC
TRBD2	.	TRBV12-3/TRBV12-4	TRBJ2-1	CASSSWGGGGNEQFF	TGTGCCAGCAGCTCCTGGGGGGGCGGGGGGAATGAGCAGTTCTTC
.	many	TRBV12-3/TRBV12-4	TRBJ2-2	CASSLDSNTGELFF	TGTGCCAGCAGTCTGGACAGCAACACCGGGGAGCTGTTTTTT
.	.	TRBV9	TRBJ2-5	CASSPHGLQETQYF	TGTGCCAGCAGCCCCCACGGGCTGCAAGAGACCCAGTACTTC
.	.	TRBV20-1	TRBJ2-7	CSARDELAGGPYEQYF	TGCAGTGCTAGAGATGAGTTGGCAGGGGGGCCCTACGAGCAGTACTTC
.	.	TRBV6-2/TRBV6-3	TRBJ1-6	CASSPQMAPLHF	TGTGCCAGCAGTCCTCAGATGGCACCCCTCCACTTT
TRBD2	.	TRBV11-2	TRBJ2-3	CASSFRGGGSSTDTQYF	TGTGCCAGCAGCTTCCGGGGCGGGGGTAGTAGCACAGATACGCAGTATTTT
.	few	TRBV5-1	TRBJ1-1	CASSLEQGGNTEAFF	TGCGCCAGCAGCTTGGAACAGGGTGGGAACACTGAAGCTTTCTTT
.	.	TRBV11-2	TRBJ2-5	CASSLEPDSRETQYF	TGTGCCAGCAGCTTGGAACCAGACAGTAGGGAGACCCAGTACTTC
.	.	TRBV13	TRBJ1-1	CASSLGGSGDTEAFF	TGTGCCAGCAGCTTAGGCGGATCGGGAGACACTGAAGCTTTCTTT
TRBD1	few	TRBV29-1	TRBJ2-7	CSAGTGGFDEQYF	TGCAGCGCAGGGACAGGGGGGTTCGACGAGCAGTACTTC
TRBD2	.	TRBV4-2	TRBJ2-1	CASSQVTSGGYNEQFF	TGTGCCAGCAGCCAGGTCACTAGCGGGGGATACAATGAGCAGTTCTTC
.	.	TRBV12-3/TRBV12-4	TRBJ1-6	CASNKRAAPLHF	TGTGCCAGCAACAAGAGAGCAGCTCCCCTCCACTTT
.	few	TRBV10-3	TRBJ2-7	CAISESGLVYEQYF	TGTGCCATCAGTGAGTCAGGGTTAGTCTACGAGCAGTACTTC
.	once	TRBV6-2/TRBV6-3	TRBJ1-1	CASSYSIGGANTEAFF	TGTGCCAGCAGTTACTCGATTGGGGGGGCGAACACTGAAGCTTTCTTT
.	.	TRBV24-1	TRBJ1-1	CATSDSGRGETEAFF	TGTGCCACCAGTGATTCGGGCAGGGGTGAAACTGAAGCTTTCTTT
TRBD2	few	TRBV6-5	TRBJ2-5	CASSYPHPLAEETQYF	TGTGCCAGCAGTTACCCCCATCCTCTAGCGGAAGAGACCCAGTACTTC
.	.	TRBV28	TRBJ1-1	CATSLRVGTEAFF	TGTGCCACCTCTCTAAGGGTAGGCACTGAAGCTTTCTTT
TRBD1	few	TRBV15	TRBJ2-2	CATSRDKLGQGRTGELFF	TGTGCCACCAGCAGAGACAAATTAGGACAGGGGCGTACCGGGGAGCTGTTTTTT
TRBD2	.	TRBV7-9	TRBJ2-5	CASSSGLAAYQETQYF	TGTGCCAGCAGCTCCGGACTAGCGGCGTACCAAGAGACCCAGTACTTC
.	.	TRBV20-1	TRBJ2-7	CSARVSYEQYF	TGCAGTGCCAGGGTCTCCTACGAGCAGTACTTC
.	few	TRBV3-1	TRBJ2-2	CASSQGPWNTGELFF	TGTGCCAGCAGCCAAGGTCCGTGGAACACCGGGGAGCTGTTTTTT
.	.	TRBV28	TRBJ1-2	CASEKGNYGYTF	TGTGCCAGCGAGAAAGGGAACTATGGCTACACCTTC
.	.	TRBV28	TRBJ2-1	CASRPDSYNEQFF	TGTGCCAGCAGACCCGACAGTTACAATGAGCAGTTCTTC
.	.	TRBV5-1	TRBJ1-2	CASSTGLPGGYTF	TGCGCCAGCAGCACGGGACTGCCTGGTGGCTACACCTTC
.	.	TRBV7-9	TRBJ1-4	CASSSQPTGSEKLFF	TGTGCCAGCAGCTCGCAACCCACAGGGTCGGAAAAACTGTTTTTT